Below, 8 T cell receptor beta chains from the same sample are listed, as sequenced in a study of long-term antiretroviral therapy in people with HIV (dated 2022 in TCRdb). The immunoSEQ hsTCRB v3.0 assay was used at survey level resolution to sequence the TRB variable region. This immuneACCESS table, as held by TCRdb, lists in-frame sequences with V and J called but not all clones. Of the missing ones, under half trace to an unresolved V gene in checked studies; the others have no known cause. The sample has 30,000 to 40,000 clones on record, 65% to 90% of them singletons. About 4% of the sample lies in the top ten. Sequenced here: unsorted PBMCs, sampled just before starting antiretroviral therapy. The receptors here all came from a woman younger than 35 with HIV.

This chain's CDR3 is CASRYVAGGSTDTQYF. CDR3 bases: TGTGCCAGCAGATACGTAGCGGGGGGAAGCACAGATACGCAGTATTTT. The chain employs TRBV5-6 and TRBJ2-3, with 10 nucleotides matching TRBD2. The CDR3 has 16 amino acids. Germline V gives CDR1 SGHDT, CDR2 YYEEEE. V trimming: 5 bases; J trimming: 0 bases; junction bases outside the gene matches: 6.

The chain links TRBV9 to TRBJ2-3, with D uncertain. The CDR3 is 14 amino acids. The germline V gene has CDR1 SGDLS and CDR2 YYNGEE. Trimming took off 1 base at V and 2 bases at J, with 8 bases between the two ends. CDR3 in DNA: TGTGCCAGCAGCGTATTTCCCGCCACAGATACGCAGTATTTT. Its protein is CASSVFPATDTQYF.

The chain couples TRBV27 to TRBJ2-7; 9 bases are a match to TRBD2. Trimming took 3 bases from V and 4 from J; bases not matched to a gene: 7. CDR1 MNHEY and CDR2 SMNVEV come from the germline V gene (reference sequence). The CDR3 sequence is 15 residues long. The CDR3 bases are TGTGCCAGCAGTTTGTCCGCGGGAGGGGGATACGAGCAGTACTTC. It codes for CASSLSAGGGYEQYF.

This chain connects TRBV25-1 to TRBJ1-1; weak D call: TRBD1 (6 bases). Germline V gene sequence: CDR1 MGHDK, CDR2 SYGVNS. The CDR3 is 13 amino acids. The V end lost 7 bases, the J end lost 5 bases, and 14 bases lay between the germline ends. The CDR3 nucleotides read TGTGCCAGCACCATAGGGGGGCGGACTGAAGCTTTCTTT. Translated: CASTIGGRTEAFF.

As for this clone: An end of the junction differs from the germline gene, which may be a read error. The CDR3 loop reads CASREDPGQGNQPQHF. In DNA, the CDR3 is TGTGCCAGCAGGGAAGATCCGGGACAGGGTAATCAGCCCCAGCATTTT. V usage is TRBV6-1 and J usage is TRBJ1-5; TRBD1 matches 9 bases. The germline V gene has CDR1 MNHNS and CDR2 SASEGT. The CDR3 has 16 amino acids.

V is TRBV19 and J is TRBJ2-1; no firm D call. This CDR3 spans 12 amino acids. Germline V gene data show CDR1 as LNHDA and CDR2 as SQIVND (reference sequence). V was pared by 7 bases and J by 9 bases, with 13 bases between. The DNA for the CDR3 is TGTGCCAGTACCTCATTCGAGTTTGAGCAGTTCTTC. It specifies CASTSFEFEQFF.

A note on this clone: The junction shows a germline mismatch at one end, possibly a read error. This rearrangement joins TRBV29-1 to TRBJ2-2, with 7 bases fitting TRBD1. The germline CDR1 and CDR2 sequences are SQVTM and ANQGSEA. The CDR3 contains 17 residues. The chain's CDR3 is CSVEGTATQRSTGELFF. The CDR3 DNA sequence: TGCAGCGTGGAAGGGACAGCTACCCAAAGAAGCACCGGGGAGCTGTTTTTT.

The CDR3 spells CSVPTLYEQYF. The CDR3 DNA follows: TGCAGTGTTCCGACTCTCTACGAGCAGTACTTC. The chain has TRBV20-1 and TRBJ2-7, with D unresolved. Germline V gene data show CDR1 as DFQATT and CDR2 as SNEGSKA (reference sequence). Trimming shortened V by 7 bases and J by 3 bases, and 10 bases separated the two germline ends. The length of the CDR3 is 11 residues.